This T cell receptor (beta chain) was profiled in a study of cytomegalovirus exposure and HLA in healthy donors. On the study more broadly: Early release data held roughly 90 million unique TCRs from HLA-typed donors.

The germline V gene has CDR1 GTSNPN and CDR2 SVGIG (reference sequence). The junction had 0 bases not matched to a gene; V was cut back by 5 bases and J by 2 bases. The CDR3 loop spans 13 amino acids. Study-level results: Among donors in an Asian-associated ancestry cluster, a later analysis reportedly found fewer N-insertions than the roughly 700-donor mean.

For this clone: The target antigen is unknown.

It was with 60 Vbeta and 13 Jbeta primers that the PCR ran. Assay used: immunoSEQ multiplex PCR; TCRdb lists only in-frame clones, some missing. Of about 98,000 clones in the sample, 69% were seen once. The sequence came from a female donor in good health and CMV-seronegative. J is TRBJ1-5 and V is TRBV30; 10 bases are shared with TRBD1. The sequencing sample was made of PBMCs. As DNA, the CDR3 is TGTGCCTGGGGGACAGGGGGCAATCAGCCCCAGCATTTT. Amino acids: CAWGTGGNQPQHF.